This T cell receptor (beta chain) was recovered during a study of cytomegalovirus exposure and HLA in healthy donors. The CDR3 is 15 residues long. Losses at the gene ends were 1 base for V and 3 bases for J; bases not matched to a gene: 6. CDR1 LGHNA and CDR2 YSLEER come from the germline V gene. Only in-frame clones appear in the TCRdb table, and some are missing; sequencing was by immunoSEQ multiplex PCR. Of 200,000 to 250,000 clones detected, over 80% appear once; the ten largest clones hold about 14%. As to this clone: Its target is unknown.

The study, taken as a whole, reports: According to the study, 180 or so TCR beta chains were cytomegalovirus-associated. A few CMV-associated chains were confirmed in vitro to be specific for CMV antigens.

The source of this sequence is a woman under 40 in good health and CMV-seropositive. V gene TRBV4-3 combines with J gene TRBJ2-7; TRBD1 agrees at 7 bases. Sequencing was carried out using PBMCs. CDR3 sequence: CASSQVGDRLYEQYF. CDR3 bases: TGCGCCAGCAGCCAAGTCGGGGACAGACTCTACGAGCAGTACTTC.